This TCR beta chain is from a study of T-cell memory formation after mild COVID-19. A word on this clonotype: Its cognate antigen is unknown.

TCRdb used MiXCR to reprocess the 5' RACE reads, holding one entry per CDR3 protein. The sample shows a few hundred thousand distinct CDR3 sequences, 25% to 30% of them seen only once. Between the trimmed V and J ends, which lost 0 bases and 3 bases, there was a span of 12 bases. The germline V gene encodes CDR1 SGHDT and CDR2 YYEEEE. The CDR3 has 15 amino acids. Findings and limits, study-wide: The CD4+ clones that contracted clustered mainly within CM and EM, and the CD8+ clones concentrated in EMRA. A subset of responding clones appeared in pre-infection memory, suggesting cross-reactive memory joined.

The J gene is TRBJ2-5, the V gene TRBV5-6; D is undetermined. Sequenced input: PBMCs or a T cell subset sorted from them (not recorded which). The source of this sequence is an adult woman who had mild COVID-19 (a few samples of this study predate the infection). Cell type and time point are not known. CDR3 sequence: CASSLARAVEETQYF. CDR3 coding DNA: TGTGCCAGCAGCTTGGCTAGGGCGGTCGAAGAGACCCAGTACTTC.